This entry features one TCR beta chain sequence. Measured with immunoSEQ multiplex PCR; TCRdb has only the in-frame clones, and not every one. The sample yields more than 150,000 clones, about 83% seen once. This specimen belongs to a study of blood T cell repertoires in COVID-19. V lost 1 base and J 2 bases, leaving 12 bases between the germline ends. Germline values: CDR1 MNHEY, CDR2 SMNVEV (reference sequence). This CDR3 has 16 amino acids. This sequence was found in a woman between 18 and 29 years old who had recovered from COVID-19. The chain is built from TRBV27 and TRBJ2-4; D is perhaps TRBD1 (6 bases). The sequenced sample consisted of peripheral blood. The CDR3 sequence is CASSLWAGDTKNIQYF. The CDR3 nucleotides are TGTGCCAGCAGTTTATGGGCAGGGGATACCAAAAACATTCAGTACTTC.